This TCR beta chain was captured in a study of identical twins. This clonotype was counted at least ten times. TCRdb itself ran the 5' RACE reads through MiXCR, one entry per CDR3 protein. Here the sample spans roughly 220,000 distinct CDR3 sequences, around 6.5% being singletons. These data were also filed under a second study, of T cells expressing NK-cell markers. That report adds: T cells sorted in several experiments were restricted to alpha-beta TCR T cells by an anti-gamma-delta TCR antibody. About 1.0-8% of CD8+ T cells in about six donors belonged to dominant NKG2C+ clonotypes.

The receptor comes from a woman aged 18-29 years in good health. Material for sequencing was CD8+ T cells sorted from blood.

CDR3 nucleotide sequence: TGCAGCGTTGAGTCAGGAGGCGAGACCCAGTACTTC. Its translation is CSVESGGETQYF. The rearrangement joins TRBV29-1 to TRBJ2-5, with a tentative D call TRBD2 (5 bases). This CDR3 has 12 amino acids. From germline, CDR1 is SQVTM and CDR2 ANQGSEA. V was pared by 3 bases and J by 5 bases, with 10 bases between.